The 10 T cell receptor beta chains presented below share a single source sample, sequenced in a study of human T cells and chemical hapten exposure. TCRdb fed the RACE reads into MiXCR, producing one record per CDR3 protein. Of over 300,000 distinct CDR3 sequences listed, 4.5% to 5.5% were seen once; the top ten hold just over 2.5%. Indicated time point: pre-sensitization, week 0. Treatment reported: therapeutic diphenylcyclopropenone sensitization with weekly scalp DPC. This specimen consisted of whole blood, obtained in connection with sensitization to the hapten diphenylcyclopropenone (DPC). The receptor source for this set is a woman aged 50 to 60 with alopecia areata. Some clones in this sample may be carry-over from other donors' samples.

The V call is TRBV7-8, the J call TRBJ1-1; no clear D gene. Germline values: CDR1 SGHVS, CDR2 FQNEAQ. The CDR3 sequence is 12 residues long. Between the trimmed V and J ends, which lost 5 bases and 11 bases, there was a span of 15 bases. The CDR3 nucleotides read TGTGCCAGCAGCCCCTTGGGAGTCGAGGCTTTCTTT. Translating gives CASSPLGVEAFF. Filled out from reference TRBV7-8 and TRBJ1-1, the complete variable domain reads GAGVSQSPRYKVAKRGQDVALRCDPISGHVSLFWYQQALGQGPEFLTYFQNEAQLDKSGLPSDRFFAERPEGSVSTLKIQRTQQEDSAVYLCASSPLGVEAFFGQGTRLTVV.

In this sample, this clonotype turned up many times. CDR3 amino acids: CASSLGRNEQFF. The DNA for the CDR3 is TGTGCCAGCAGTTTGGGTCGCAATGAGCAGTTCTTC. The J gene is TRBJ2-1, the V gene TRBV12-3 or TRBV12-4; D gene uncertain. The CDR3 consists of 12 residues. Trimming cost V 3 bases and J 6 bases, with 6 bases left between them.

This clonotype was observed at least ten times. The rearrangement links TRBV29-1 to TRBJ1-3; no firm D call. Germline-derived CDR1 and CDR2 are SQVTM and ANQGSEA. The V end lost 5 bases, the J end lost 0 bases, and 8 bases lay between the germline ends. The CDR3 is made up of 13 amino acids. This CDR3 reads CSVSLHSGNTIYF. The CDR3 bases are TGCAGCGTTTCTCTTCACTCTGGAAACACCATATATTTT.

The chain links TRBV7-8 to TRBJ2-3; tentative D call: TRBD2 (6 bases). V shed 6 bases and J shed 1 base, with 14 bases lying between them. CDR1 and CDR2 from the germline V gene are SGHVS and FQNEAQ. This CDR3 has 15 amino acids. The CDR3 DNA is TGTGCCAGCAGAGTCGGAGGGCCTGGCACAGATACGCAGTATTTT. Translation gives CASRVGGPGTDTQYF.

This clonotype showed up just a few times. The chain is built from TRBV21-1 and TRBJ2-5; the table's D gene call, TRBD2, was not cross checked with the DNA. TRBV21-1 is labeled a pseudogene. The CDR3 covers 17 residues. As DNA, the CDR3 is TGTGCCAGCAGCAGCGCTAGCGGGAGGGCCCCCCAAGAGACCCAGTACTTC. Translation: CASSSASGRAPQETQYF.

This clonotype was found many times. The chain has TRBV19 and TRBJ2-7, with 9 bases matching TRBD1. V lost 6 bases and J lost 0; bases outside the gene matches: 6. There are 15 residues in the CDR3. Germline-derived CDR1 and CDR2 are LNHDA and SQIVND (reference sequence). For the CDR3, the DNA is TGTGCCAGTAGCCGGACAGGGGATGGCTCCTACGAGCAGTACTTC. It encodes CASSRTGDGSYEQYF.

This clonotype was observed at least ten times. The chain couples TRBV12-3 or TRBV12-4 to TRBJ1-5; no clear D. This CDR3 contains 15 residues. The germline V and J ends were trimmed by 3 bases and 0 bases, with 9 bases remaining between them. The CDR3 protein is CASSFSELSNQPQHF. CDR3 nucleotides: TGTGCCAGCAGTTTCTCGGAGCTTAGCAATCAGCCCCAGCATTTT.

At least ten counts were recorded for this clonotype. The genes are TRBV13 and TRBJ2-5; tentatively, D is TRBD1 or TRBD2 (5 bases each). CDR3 length: 17 residues. Looked up from germline, CDR1 is PRHDT and CDR2 is FYEKMQ (reference sequence). The ends were cut back, 1 base at V and 3 bases at J, with 18 bases in the middle. CDR3 loop: CASSLALLRDVEETQYF. For the CDR3, the DNA is TGTGCCAGCAGCTTAGCACTCCTCCGGGACGTCGAAGAGACCCAGTACTTC.

The chain couples TRBV24-1 to TRBJ2-1, with D maybe TRBD2 (5 bases). Per the germline V gene, CDR1 is KGHDR and CDR2 is SFDVKD. CDR3 length equals 14 residues. V was pared by 4 bases and J by 3 bases, with 9 bases between. The CDR3 DNA follows: TGTGCCACCAGTGAGGCCGGGAACTACAATGAGCAGTTCTTC. Translating gives CATSEAGNYNEQFF.

A few counts support this clonotype. The V call is TRBV28, the J call TRBJ2-1; D uncertain. CDR3 length: 11 amino acids. Trimming took 5 bases from V and 4 from J, leaving 3 bases between them. Looked up from germline, CDR1 is MDHEN and CDR2 is SYDVKM. Here the CDR3 reads CASSQYNEQFF. DNA for the CDR3: TGTGCCAGCAGTCAGTACAATGAGCAGTTCTTC. Complete variable domain (other parts from reference TRBV28 and TRBJ2-1): DVKVTQSSRYLVKRTGEKVFLECVQDMDHENMFWYRQDPGLGLRLIYFSYDVKMKEKGDIPEGYSVSREKKERFSLILESASTNQTSMYLCASSQYNEQFFGPGTRLTVL.